Detailed here is one T cell receptor beta chain. Antigen unknown. The data are from a study of tumor and adjacent non-tumor tissue in lung cancer. Study at large: Aged about 31 to 80 years, patients included roughly 10 men and about 5 women with stage I to III disease. Study findings and constraints: Normal lung showed higher cumulative top 100 clone frequency than tumor. Patients with more diverse tumor TCRs had worse survival.

Three rounds of nested PCR, following a modified ARM-PCR protocol, produced the TCRbeta library. TCRdb reprocessed the multiplex PCR reads with MiXCR, giving one entry per CDR3 protein. The sample has about 98,000 distinct CDR3 sequences, 80% seen once. Germline CDR1 and CDR2: DFQATT and SNEGSKA (reference sequence). The ends lost 3 bases at V and 6 bases at J; junction bases unmatched: 6. The CDR3 runs 15 residues. RNA was extracted from bulk tissue without any cell sorting. This non-tumor lung sample came from over 3 cm beyond the tumor edge. Between August and November 2014, newly diagnosed, chemotherapy-naive lung cancer patients underwent thoracic surgery in China.

The sequence was collected from a man aged 60-69 years with small cell lung cancer. Sequenced input: distant non-tumor lung tissue. The V call is TRBV20-1, the J call TRBJ2-3, with 13 bases lining up with TRBD2. This chain's CDR3 is CSARGLAGIADTQYF. As DNA, the CDR3 is TGCAGTGCTAGGGGACTAGCGGGAATTGCTGATACGCAGTATTTT.